This entry is about one T cell receptor beta chain. The sample comes from a study of cytomegalovirus exposure and HLA in healthy donors. The CDR3 is made up of 15 amino acids. V lost 1 base and J lost 2, with 11 bases in between. Germline loops: CDR1 LGHNA, CDR2 YSLEER. The PCR was carried out with 60 Vbeta primers and 13 Jbeta primers. Clones were sequenced by immunoSEQ multiplex PCR, and TCRdb holds only the in-frame ones, with some missing. Here the sample spans about 130,000 clones, 83% being singletons. This clonotype was obtained from a girl aged 2-10 years in good health and CMV-seronegative. The chain uses TRBV4-3 and TRBJ1-2; perhaps TRBD1 as D (6 bases). Sequenced sample: PBMCs. This CDR3 is CASSQGEGENYGYTF. The CDR3 coding sequence is TGCGCCAGCAGCCAAGGGGAGGGGGAAAACTATGGCTACACCTTC.